This T cell receptor beta chain is drawn from a study of PD-1 blockade in classical Hodgkin lymphoma. Findings and limits, study-wide: Some patients started nivolumab under 1 year after ASCT, and they were excluded. No one has yet defined what causes the repertoire differences, which may be disease activity or prior therapy. Newly diagnosed and completely responding patients shared comparable baseline diversity. The study found that TCR diversity rose significantly by C4D1 in CD4+ but not CD8+ cells.

Time point meaning: cycle 4 day 1 (C4D1), after 5 to 7 weeks of nivolumab. Each of the patients experienced relapse following autologous stem cell transplantation, and their brentuximab vedotin exposure differed. Germline trimming cut 4 bases from V and 7 bases from J; bases unmatched to any gene: 9. Germline loops: CDR1 SGHNT, CDR2 YYREEE (reference sequence). The CDR3 extends over 16 amino acids. TCRdb's copy holds only in-frame clones and misses some; the assay was immunoSEQ multiplex PCR. There are more than 20,000 clones in the sample; roughly 80% occur only once, and around 6.2% lies in the top ten. For this clone: Its antigen is still unknown.

This receptor was identified in a human donor with classical Hodgkin lymphoma. This rearrangement joins TRBV5-4 to TRBJ2-1; TRBD1 matches 12 bases. Sequenced here: peripheral blood mononuclear cells (PBMCs), sampled before the fourth cycle of nivolumab. CDR3 sequence reads: CASSETGTGGKNEQFF. The CDR3 DNA follows: TGTGCCAGCAGCGAGACCGGGACAGGGGGCAAAAATGAGCAGTTCTTC.